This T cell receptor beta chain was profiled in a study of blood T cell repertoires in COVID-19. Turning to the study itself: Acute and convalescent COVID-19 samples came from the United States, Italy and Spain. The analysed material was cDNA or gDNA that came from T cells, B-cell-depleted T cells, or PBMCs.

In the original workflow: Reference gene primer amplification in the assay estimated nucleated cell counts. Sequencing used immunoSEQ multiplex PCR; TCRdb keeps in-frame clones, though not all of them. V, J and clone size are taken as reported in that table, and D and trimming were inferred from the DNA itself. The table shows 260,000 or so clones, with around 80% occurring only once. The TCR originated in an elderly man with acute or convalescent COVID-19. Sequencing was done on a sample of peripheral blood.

The CDR3: CASSGGTGRESETQYF. The CDR3 DNA sequence: TGTGCCAGCAGTGGGGGGACAGGGAGGGAGTCAGAGACCCAGTACTTC. This sequence joins TRBV2 and TRBJ2-5; TRBD1 aligns across 9 bases. CDR3 length: 16 residues. From germline, CDR1 is SNHLY and CDR2 FYNNEI. V lost 4 bases, J lost 4 bases, and 10 bases stayed unmatched.